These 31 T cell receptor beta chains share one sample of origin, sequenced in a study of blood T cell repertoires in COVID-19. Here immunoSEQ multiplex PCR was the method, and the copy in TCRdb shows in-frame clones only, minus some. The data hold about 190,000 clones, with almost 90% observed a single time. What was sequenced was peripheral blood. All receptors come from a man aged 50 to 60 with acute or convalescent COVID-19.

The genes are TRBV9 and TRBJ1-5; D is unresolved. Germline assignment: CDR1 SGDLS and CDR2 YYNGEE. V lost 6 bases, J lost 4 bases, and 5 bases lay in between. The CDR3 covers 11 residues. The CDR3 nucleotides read TGTGCCAGCACCCTGAATCAGCCCCAGCATTTT. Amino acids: CASTLNQPQHF.

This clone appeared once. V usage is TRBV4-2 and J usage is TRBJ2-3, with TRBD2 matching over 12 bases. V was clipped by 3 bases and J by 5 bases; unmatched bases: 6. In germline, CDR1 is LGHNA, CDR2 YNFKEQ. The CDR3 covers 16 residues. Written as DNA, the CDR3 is TGTGCCAGCAGCCAGCTAGCGGGGGGGCAGGGAGATACGCAGTATTTT. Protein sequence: CASSQLAGGQGDTQYF.

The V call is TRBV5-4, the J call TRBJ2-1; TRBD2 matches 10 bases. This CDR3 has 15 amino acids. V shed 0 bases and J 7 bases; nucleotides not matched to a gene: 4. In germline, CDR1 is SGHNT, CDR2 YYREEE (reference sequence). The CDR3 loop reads CASSLASGGANEQFF. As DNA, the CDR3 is TGTGCCAGCAGCTTGGCCAGCGGGGGGGCTAATGAGCAGTTCTTC.

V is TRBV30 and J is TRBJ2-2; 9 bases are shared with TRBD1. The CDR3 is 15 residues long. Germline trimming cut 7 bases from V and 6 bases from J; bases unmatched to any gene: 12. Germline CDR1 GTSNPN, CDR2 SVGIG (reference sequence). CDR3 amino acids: CASTPGQGSPGELFF. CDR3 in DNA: TGTGCCTCAACCCCGGGACAGGGATCCCCCGGGGAGCTGTTTTTT.

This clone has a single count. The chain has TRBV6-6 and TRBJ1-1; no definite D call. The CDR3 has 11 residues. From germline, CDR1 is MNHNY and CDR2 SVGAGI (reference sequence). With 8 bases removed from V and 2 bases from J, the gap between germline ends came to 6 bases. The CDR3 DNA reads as TGTGCCAGCGGGCCCAACACTGAAGCTTTCTTT. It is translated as CASGPNTEAFF.

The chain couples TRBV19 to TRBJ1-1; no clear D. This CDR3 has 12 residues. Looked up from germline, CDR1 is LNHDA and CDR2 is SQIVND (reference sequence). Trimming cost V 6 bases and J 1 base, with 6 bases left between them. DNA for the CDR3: TGTGCCAGTAGATTTAGGAACACTGAAGCTTTCTTT. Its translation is CASRFRNTEAFF.

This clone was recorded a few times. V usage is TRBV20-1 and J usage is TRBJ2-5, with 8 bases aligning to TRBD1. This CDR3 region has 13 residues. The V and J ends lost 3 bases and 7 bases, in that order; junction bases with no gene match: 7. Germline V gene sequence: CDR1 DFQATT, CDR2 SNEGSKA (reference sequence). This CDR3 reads CSASGQGQGTQYF. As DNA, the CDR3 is TGCAGTGCTAGTGGACAGGGTCAGGGGACCCAGTACTTC.

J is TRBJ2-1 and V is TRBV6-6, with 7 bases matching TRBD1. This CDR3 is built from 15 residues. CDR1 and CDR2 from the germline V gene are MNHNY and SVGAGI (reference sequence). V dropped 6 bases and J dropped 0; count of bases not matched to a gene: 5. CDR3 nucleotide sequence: TGTGCCAGCAGGCCGGACAGGTACTCCTACAATGAGCAGTTCTTC. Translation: CASRPDRYSYNEQFF.

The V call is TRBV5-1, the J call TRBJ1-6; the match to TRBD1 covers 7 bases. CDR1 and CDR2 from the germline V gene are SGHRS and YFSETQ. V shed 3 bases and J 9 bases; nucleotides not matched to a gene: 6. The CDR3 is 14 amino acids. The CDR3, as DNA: TGCGCCAGCAGCTGGGACAGTGGCGGTTCACCCCTCCACTTT. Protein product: CASSWDSGGSPLHF.

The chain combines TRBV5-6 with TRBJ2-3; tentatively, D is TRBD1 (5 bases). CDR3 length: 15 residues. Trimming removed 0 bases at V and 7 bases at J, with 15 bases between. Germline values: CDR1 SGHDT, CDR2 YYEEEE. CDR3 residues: CASSLARQGMYTQYF. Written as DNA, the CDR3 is TGTGCCAGCAGCTTGGCGAGGCAGGGAATGTATACGCAGTATTTT. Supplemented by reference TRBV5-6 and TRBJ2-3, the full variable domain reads DAGVTQSPTHLIKTRGQQVTLRCSPKSGHDTVSWYQQALGQGPQFIFQYYEEEERQRGNFPDRFSGHQFPNYSSELNVNALLLGDSALYLCASSLARQGMYTQYFGPGTRLTVL.

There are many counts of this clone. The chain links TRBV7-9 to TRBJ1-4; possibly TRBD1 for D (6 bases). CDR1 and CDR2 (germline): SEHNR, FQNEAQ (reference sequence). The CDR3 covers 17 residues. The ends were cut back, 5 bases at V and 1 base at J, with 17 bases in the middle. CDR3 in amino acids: CASSPGGGGGTNEKLFF. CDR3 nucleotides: TGTGCCAGCAGCCCCGGCGGGGGCGGCGGAACTAATGAAAAACTGTTTTTT.

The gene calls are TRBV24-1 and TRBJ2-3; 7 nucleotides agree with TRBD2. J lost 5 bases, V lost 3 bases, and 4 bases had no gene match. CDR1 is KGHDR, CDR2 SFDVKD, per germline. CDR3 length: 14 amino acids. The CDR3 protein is CATSDNGGRDTQYF. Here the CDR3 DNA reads TGTGCCACCAGTGATAACGGGGGGAGAGATACGCAGTATTTT.

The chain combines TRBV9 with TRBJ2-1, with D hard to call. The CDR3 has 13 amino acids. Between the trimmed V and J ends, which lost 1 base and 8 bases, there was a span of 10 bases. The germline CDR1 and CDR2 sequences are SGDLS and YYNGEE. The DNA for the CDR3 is TGTGCCAGCAGCGTACGGGTGTCGGATGAGCAGTTCTTC. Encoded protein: CASSVRVSDEQFF.

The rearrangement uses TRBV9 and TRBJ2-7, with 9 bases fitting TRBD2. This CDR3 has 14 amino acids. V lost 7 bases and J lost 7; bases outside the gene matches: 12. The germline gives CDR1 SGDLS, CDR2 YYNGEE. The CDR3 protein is CASSRGSGSDEQYF. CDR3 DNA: TGTGCCAGCTCTCGGGGTAGCGGGAGCGATGAGCAGTACTTC.

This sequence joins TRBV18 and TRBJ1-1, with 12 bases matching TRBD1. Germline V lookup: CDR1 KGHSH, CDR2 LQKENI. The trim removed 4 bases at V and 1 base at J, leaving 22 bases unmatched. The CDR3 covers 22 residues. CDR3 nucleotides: TGTGCCAGCTCACGCTTCAAGGGACAGGGGGCGCGGGGGCCGACTAAGAACACTGAAGCTTTCTTT. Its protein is CASSRFKGQGARGPTKNTEAFF.

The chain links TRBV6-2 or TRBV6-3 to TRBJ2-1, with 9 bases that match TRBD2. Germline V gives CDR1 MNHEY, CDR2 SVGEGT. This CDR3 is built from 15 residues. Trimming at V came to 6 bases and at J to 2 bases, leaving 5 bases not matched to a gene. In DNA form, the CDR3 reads TGTGCCAGCAGCTTAGCGGGAGTCGCCTACAATGAGCAGTTCTTC. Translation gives CASSLAGVAYNEQFF.

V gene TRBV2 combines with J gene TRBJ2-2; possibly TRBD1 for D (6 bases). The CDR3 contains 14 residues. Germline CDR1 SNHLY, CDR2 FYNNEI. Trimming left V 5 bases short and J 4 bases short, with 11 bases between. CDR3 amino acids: CASSLTGSTGELFF. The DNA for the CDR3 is TGTGCCAGCAGTCTAACAGGGTCCACCGGGGAGCTGTTTTTT. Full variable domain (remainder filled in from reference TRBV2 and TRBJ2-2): EPEVTQTPSHQVTQMGQEVILRCVPISNHLYFYWYRQILGQKVEFLVSFYNNEISEKSEIFDDQFSVERPDGSNFTLKIRSTKLEDSAMYFCASSLTGSTGELFFGEGSRLTVL.

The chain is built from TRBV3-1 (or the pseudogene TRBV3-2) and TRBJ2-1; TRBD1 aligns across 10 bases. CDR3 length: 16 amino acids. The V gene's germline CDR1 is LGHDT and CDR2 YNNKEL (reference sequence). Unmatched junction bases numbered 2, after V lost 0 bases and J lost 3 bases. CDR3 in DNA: TGTGCCAGCAGCCAAGATGGACAGGGGGTCTACAATGAGCAGTTCTTC. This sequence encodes CASSQDGQGVYNEQFF.

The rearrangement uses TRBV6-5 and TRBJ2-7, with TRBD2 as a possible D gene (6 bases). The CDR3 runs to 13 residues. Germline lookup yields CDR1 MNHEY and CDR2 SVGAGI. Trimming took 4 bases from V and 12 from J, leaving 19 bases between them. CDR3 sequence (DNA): TGTGCCAGCAGTTCACTCGGTCACCGGGACTGGTACTTC. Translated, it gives CASSSLGHRDWYF.

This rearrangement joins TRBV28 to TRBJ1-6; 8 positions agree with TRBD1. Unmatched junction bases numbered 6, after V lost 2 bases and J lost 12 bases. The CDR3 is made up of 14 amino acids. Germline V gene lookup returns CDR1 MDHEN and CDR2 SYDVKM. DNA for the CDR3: TGTGCCAGCAGTTTAGCCGACAGGGGACTACCCCTCCACTTT. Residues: CASSLADRGLPLHF. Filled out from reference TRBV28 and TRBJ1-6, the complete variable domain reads DVKVTQSSRYLVKRTGEKVFLECVQDMDHENMFWYRQDPGLGLRLIYFSYDVKMKEKGDIPEGYSVSREKKERFSLILESASTNQTSMYLCASSLADRGLPLHFGNGTRLTVT.

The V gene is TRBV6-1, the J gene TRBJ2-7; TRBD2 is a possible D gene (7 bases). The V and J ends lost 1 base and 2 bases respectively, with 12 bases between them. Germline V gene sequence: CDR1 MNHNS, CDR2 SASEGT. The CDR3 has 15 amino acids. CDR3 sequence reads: CASSEVGGRTYEQYV. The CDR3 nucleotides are TGTGCCAGCAGTGAAGTGGGGGGGCGGACCTACGAGCAGTACGTC.

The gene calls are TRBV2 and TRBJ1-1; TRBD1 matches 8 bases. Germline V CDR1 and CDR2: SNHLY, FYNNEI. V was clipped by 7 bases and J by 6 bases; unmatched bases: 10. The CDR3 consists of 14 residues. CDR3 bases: TGTGCCAGCAACAAGCAGGGGGCGCGCGCTGAAGCTTTCTTT. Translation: CASNKQGARAEAFF.

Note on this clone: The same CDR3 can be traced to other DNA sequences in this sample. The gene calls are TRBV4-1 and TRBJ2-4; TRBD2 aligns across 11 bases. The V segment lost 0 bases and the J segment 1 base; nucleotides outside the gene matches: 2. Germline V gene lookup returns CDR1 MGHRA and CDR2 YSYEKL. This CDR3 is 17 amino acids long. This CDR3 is CASSQDGTSGAKNIQYF. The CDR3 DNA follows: TGCGCCAGCAGCCAAGATGGGACTAGCGGTGCCAAAAACATTCAGTACTTC.

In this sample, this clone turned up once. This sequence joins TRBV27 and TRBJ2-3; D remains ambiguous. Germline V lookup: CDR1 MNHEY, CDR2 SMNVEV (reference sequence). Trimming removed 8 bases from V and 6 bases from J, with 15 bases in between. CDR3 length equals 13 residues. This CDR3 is CASVPALGDTQYF. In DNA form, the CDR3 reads TGTGCCAGCGTACCCGCCCTAGGCGATACGCAGTATTTT.

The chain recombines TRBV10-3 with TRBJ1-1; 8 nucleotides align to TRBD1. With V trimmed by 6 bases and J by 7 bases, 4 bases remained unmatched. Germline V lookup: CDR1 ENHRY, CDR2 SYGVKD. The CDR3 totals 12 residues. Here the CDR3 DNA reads TGTGCCATCAGCAGGACAGGGAATGAAGCTTTCTTT. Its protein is CAISRTGNEAFF.

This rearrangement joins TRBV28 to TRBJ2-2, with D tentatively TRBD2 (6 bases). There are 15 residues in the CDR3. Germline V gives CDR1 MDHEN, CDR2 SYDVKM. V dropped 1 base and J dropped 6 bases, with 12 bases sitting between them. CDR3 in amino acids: CASSLFRGKSGELFF. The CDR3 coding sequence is TGTGCCAGCAGTTTATTTCGGGGGAAGTCCGGGGAGCTGTTTTTT.

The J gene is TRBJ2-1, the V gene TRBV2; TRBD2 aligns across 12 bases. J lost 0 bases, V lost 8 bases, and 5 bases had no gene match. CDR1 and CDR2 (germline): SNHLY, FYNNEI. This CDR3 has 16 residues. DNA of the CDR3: TGTGCCAGCCGCCTGACTAGCGGGAGCTCCTACAATGAGCAGTTCTTC. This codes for CASRLTSGSSYNEQFF.

The CDR3 here is CASSQDRGVMNTEAFF. The CDR3 region has the DNA TGTGCCAGCAGCCAGGACAGGGGTGTAATGAACACTGAAGCTTTCTTT. The chain couples TRBV3-1 (or the pseudogene TRBV3-2) to TRBJ1-1; TRBD1 aligns across 9 bases. The germline gives CDR1 LGHDT, CDR2 YNNKEL (reference sequence). CDR3 size: 16 residues. Germline trimming cut 3 bases from V and 0 bases from J; bases unmatched to any gene: 5.

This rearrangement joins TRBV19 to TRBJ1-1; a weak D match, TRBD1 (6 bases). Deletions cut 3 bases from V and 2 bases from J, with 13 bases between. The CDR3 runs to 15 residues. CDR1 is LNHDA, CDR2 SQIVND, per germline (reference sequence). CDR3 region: CASSIVWGPNTEAFF. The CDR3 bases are TGTGCCAGTAGTATCGTTTGGGGGCCCAACACTGAAGCTTTCTTT.

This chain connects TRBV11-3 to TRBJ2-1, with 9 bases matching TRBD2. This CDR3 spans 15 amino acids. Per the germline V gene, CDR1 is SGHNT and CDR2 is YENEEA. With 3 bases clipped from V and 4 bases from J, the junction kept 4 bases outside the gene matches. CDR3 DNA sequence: TGTGCCAGCAGCTTTGCGGGAGGGAATTACAATGAGCAGTTCTTC. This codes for CASSFAGGNYNEQFF.

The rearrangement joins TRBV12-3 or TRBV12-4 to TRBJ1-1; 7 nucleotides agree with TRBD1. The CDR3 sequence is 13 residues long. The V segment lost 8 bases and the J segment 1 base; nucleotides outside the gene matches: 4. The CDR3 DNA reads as TGTGCCAGCCACAGGGGCGAGAACACTGAAGCTTTCTTT. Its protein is CASHRGENTEAFF.